What follows are 25 T cell receptor beta chains derived from one specimen sequenced in a study of cytomegalovirus exposure and HLA in healthy donors. In the PCR, 60 Vbeta and 13 Jbeta primers were used. The data were produced by immunoSEQ multiplex PCR, yet TCRdb's version contains in-frame clones alone and is incomplete. The table for this sample gives some 44,000 clones. What was sequenced was PBMCs. The receptors shown here come from a woman in her thirties in good health and CMV-seronegative.

The chain links TRBV19 to TRBJ2-7, with D maybe TRBD2 (6 bases). V shed 5 bases and J shed 2 bases, with 16 bases lying between them. The CDR3 has 15 amino acids. Germline loops: CDR1 LNHDA, CDR2 SQIVND (reference sequence). CDR3 nucleotide sequence: TGTGCCAGTAGTTCTTCCTCGCTAGCGACCTACGAGCAGTACTTC. Protein product: CASSSSSLATYEQYF.

The rearrangement joins TRBV5-1 to TRBJ2-2; D is possibly TRBD1 (5 bases). The CDR3 covers 15 residues. Germline loops: CDR1 SGHRS, CDR2 YFSETQ. V lost 4 bases and J lost 0, with 10 bases in between. The CDR3 coding sequence is TGCGCCAGCAGCCCCGCGACAGCGAACACCGGGGAGCTGTTTTTT. It translates to CASSPATANTGELFF.

The V call is TRBV6-5, the J call TRBJ1-5; 11 nucleotides align to TRBD1. The germline gives CDR1 MNHEY, CDR2 SVGAGI. Germline trimming cut 4 bases from V and 6 bases from J; bases unmatched to any gene: 5. The CDR3 loop spans 15 amino acids. The CDR3 bases are TGTGCCAGCAGTTCTGGACAGGGGGCAACTCAGCCCCAGCATTTT. Amino acids: CASSSGQGATQPQHF.

J is TRBJ2-7 and V is TRBV5-4; 7 bases are shared with TRBD1. The V gene end was trimmed by 4 bases and the J gene end by 2 bases; junction bases not matched to a gene: 6. The CDR3 totals 14 residues. Germline V gene data show CDR1 as SGHNT and CDR2 as YYREEE (reference sequence). In DNA, the CDR3 is TGTGCCAGCAGCCCCCCGGGACAGACCTACGAGCAGTACTTC. The encoded protein is CASSPPGQTYEQYF.

The chain has TRBV4-1 and TRBJ2-1; 8 nucleotides match TRBD2. V shed 3 bases and J 0 bases; nucleotides not matched to a gene: 7. The germline V gene encodes CDR1 MGHRA and CDR2 YSYEKL. This CDR3 has 17 residues. CDR3 DNA sequence: TGCGCCAGCAGCCAGGTGACCGGGACTAGCTCCTACAATGAGCAGTTCTTC. As protein: CASSQVTGTSSYNEQFF.

The CDR3 DNA reads as TGTGCCAGCAGCTTGCGGGGGATGAACACTGAAGCTTTCTTT. Encoded protein: CASSLRGMNTEAFF. The V and J genes are TRBV11-3 and TRBJ1-1; D is possibly TRBD1 (5 bases). CDR3 size: 14 residues. CDR1 SGHNT and CDR2 YENEEA come from the germline V gene. The V end was cut by 3 bases, the J end by 0 bases, with 8 bases between.

J is TRBJ2-7 and V is TRBV30; TRBD2 matches at 8 bases. Trimming removed 0 bases from V and 4 bases from J; junction bases left unmatched: 5. The CDR3 has 14 residues. CDR1 is GTSNPN, CDR2 SVGIG, per germline (reference sequence). The CDR3 is CAWSVGAGVYEQYF. The CDR3 DNA follows: TGTGCCTGGAGTGTAGGAGCGGGAGTTTACGAGCAGTACTTC.

V usage is TRBV5-1 and J usage is TRBJ1-2; no reliable D call. V was pared by 4 bases and J by 4 bases, with 14 bases between. Germline V gives CDR1 SGHRS, CDR2 YFSETQ. The length of the CDR3 is 14 residues. Here the CDR3 DNA reads TGCGCCAGCAGCCCCAGAGAGGGAGCCTATGGCTACACCTTC. It encodes CASSPREGAYGYTF. The whole variable domain, filled in from reference TRBV5-1 and TRBJ1-2, reads KAGVTQTPRYLIKTRGQQVTLSCSPISGHRSVSWYQQTPGQGLQFLFEYFSETQRNKGNFPGRFSGRQFSNSRSEMNVSTLELGDSALYLCASSPREGAYGYTFGSGTRLTVV.

The chain uses TRBV28 and TRBJ2-1; D unresolved. Trimming removed 5 bases from V and 8 bases from J, with 10 bases in between. This CDR3 has 12 residues. CDR1 and CDR2 from the germline V gene are MDHEN and SYDVKM. The CDR3 protein is CASSPKLDEQFF. CDR3 coding DNA: TGTGCCAGCAGTCCCAAGCTGGATGAGCAGTTCTTC.

V usage is TRBV7-2 and J usage is TRBJ2-5, with TRBD1 identical over 7 bases. The CDR3 contains 13 residues. Per germline, CDR1 SGHTA and CDR2 FQGNSA. Trimming removed 4 bases from V and 5 bases from J; junction bases left unmatched: 4. In DNA, the CDR3 is TGTGCCAGCAGCTCGGGACAGCGGGAGACCCAGTACTTC. It codes for CASSSGQRETQYF.

The chain recombines TRBV4-1 with TRBJ2-5; 9 bases map to TRBD2. This CDR3 has 14 amino acids. Germline CDR1 and CDR2: MGHRA and YSYEKL. J lost 3 bases, V lost 6 bases, and 5 bases had no gene match. CDR3 DNA: TGCGCCAGCAGGCATATAGCGGGAGAAGAGACCCAGTACTTC. It specifies CASRHIAGEETQYF.

The V gene is TRBV4-1, the J gene TRBJ1-5, with a weak D call TRBD1 (5 bases). The CDR3 runs to 15 residues. Per the germline V gene, CDR1 is MGHRA and CDR2 is YSYEKL. V lost 4 bases and J 5 bases, leaving 15 bases between the germline ends. The CDR3 bases are TGCGCCAGCAGCCGGGGGGGTTCGGGGGATCAGCCCCAGCATTTT. Residues: CASSRGGSGDQPQHF.

The chain joins TRBV7-2 to TRBJ2-1; TRBD1 matches at 8 bases. Germline CDR1 is SGHTA and CDR2 is FQGNSA. CDR3 length: 13 residues. The trim removed 5 bases at V and 10 bases at J, leaving 7 bases unmatched. The CDR3 here is CASSTENRGEQFF. In nucleotides, the CDR3 is TGTGCCAGCAGCACTGAGAACAGGGGGGAGCAGTTCTTC.

This sequence joins TRBV6-1 and TRBJ1-1, with D uncertain. The germline V gene has CDR1 MNHNS and CDR2 SASEGT. Trimming took off 5 bases at V and 1 base at J, with 11 bases between the two ends. This CDR3 contains 14 residues. In nucleotides, the CDR3 is TGTGCCAGCAGTTCACCCTTACAGAACACTGAAGCTTTCTTT. This gives the protein CASSSPLQNTEAFF.

The chain joins TRBV19 to TRBJ2-1; 8 positions match TRBD2. Germline lookup yields CDR1 LNHDA and CDR2 SQIVND (reference sequence). The CDR3 totals 15 residues. Trimming cost V 5 bases and J 1 base; bases outside gene matches: 4. The CDR3 coding sequence is TGTGCCAGTAGTGCAACTAGCGGTTCCTACAATGAGCAGTTCTTC. Protein product: CASSATSGSYNEQFF.

Turning to this clone: The junction does not match germline at one end; this may be a read error. The rearrangement joins TRBV7-7 to TRBJ2-2; TRBD2 aligns across 12 bases. Per germline, CDR1 SSHAT and CDR2 FNYEAQ (reference sequence). The CDR3 length is 16 residues. CDR3 DNA: TGTGCTAGCAGCTTACTAGCGGGAGGTCTAGGCGGGGAGCTGTTTTTT. Translated, it gives CASSLLAGGLGGELFF.

The genes are TRBV6-6 and TRBJ2-1; TRBD2 is a possible D gene (5 bases). Germline V gene lookup returns CDR1 MNHNY and CDR2 SVGAGI (reference sequence). CDR3 length: 15 amino acids. V dropped 2 bases and J dropped 7 bases, with 15 bases sitting between them. CDR3 loop: CASSYVRPRGNEQFF. The CDR3 DNA reads as TGTGCCAGCAGTTACGTTAGGCCCCGGGGAAATGAGCAGTTCTTC.

The chain combines TRBV20-1 with TRBJ1-2, with D uncertain. The CDR3 contains 11 residues. Trimming removed 2 bases from V and 13 bases from J, with 14 bases in between. Germline values: CDR1 DFQATT, CDR2 SNEGSKA (reference sequence). Here the CDR3 reads CSARSEGGRTF. Written as DNA, the CDR3 is TGCAGTGCTAGAAGCGAAGGAGGGCGCACCTTC.

The V and J genes are TRBV7-3 and TRBJ2-5, with 9 bases fitting TRBD2. Trimming cost V 2 bases and J 5 bases; bases outside gene matches: 6. This CDR3 is 15 amino acids long. Per the germline V gene, CDR1 is SGHTA and CDR2 is FQGTGA. The CDR3 sequence is CASSLYSGSGETQYF. The CDR3 DNA reads TGTGCCAGCAGCTTATATAGCGGGAGTGGTGAGACCCAGTACTTC.

The chain has TRBV18 and TRBJ1-1; the D gene is possibly TRBD1 (6 bases). Germline V gene sequence: CDR1 KGHSH, CDR2 LQKENI. This CDR3 comprises 13 residues. V shed 4 bases and J shed 4 bases, with 10 bases lying between them. The CDR3 nucleotides are TGTGCCAGCTCACGGACAGCGCTCACTGAAGCTTTCTTT. Translating gives CASSRTALTEAFF.

The V call is TRBV5-1, the J call TRBJ1-3; D not certain. The CDR3 covers 11 residues. In germline, CDR1 is SGHRS, CDR2 YFSETQ. The V end lost 8 bases, the J end lost 8 bases, and 11 bases lay between the germline ends. The CDR3 here is CARLVAHTIYF. Here the CDR3 DNA reads TGCGCCAGGTTAGTCGCACACACCATATATTTT. Together with reference TRBV5-1 and TRBJ1-3, the CDR3 gives the full variable domain: KAGVTQTPRYLIKTRGQQVTLSCSPISGHRSVSWYQQTPGQGLQFLFEYFSETQRNKGNFPGRFSGRQFSNSRSEMNVSTLELGDSALYLCARLVAHTIYFGEGSWLTVV.

V gene TRBV9 combines with J gene TRBJ1-4; TRBD1 matches 7 bases. Germline V CDR1 and CDR2: SGDLS, YYNGEE. The V gene end was trimmed by 3 bases and the J gene end by 3 bases; junction bases not matched to a gene: 5. This CDR3 has 15 residues. The CDR3 nucleotides read TGTGCCAGCAGCGGGCCGACAGGGCCTAATGAAAAACTGTTTTTT. Translating it yields CASSGPTGPNEKLFF.

This chain joins TRBV6-4 and TRBJ2-1, with TRBD2 identical over 8 bases. Per the germline V gene, CDR1 is MRHNA and CDR2 is SNTAGT. This CDR3 has 14 residues. Germline trimming cut 3 bases from V and 7 bases from J; bases unmatched to any gene: 5. CDR3: CASSEGGRPNEQFF. CDR3 in DNA: TGTGCCAGCAGTGAAGGCGGGAGGCCTAATGAGCAGTTCTTC.

Here the CDR3 DNA reads TGTGCCAGCAGTGAATCAGGGACAGGTTATTCACCCCTCCACTTT. Protein sequence: CASSESGTGYSPLHF. The J gene is TRBJ1-6, the V gene TRBV25-1; 8 bases fit TRBD1. The CDR3 totals 15 residues. In germline, CDR1 is MGHDK, CDR2 SYGVNS. Trimming cost V 1 base and J 8 bases; bases outside gene matches: 4. Using reference TRBV25-1 and TRBJ1-6 for the parts outside the CDR3, the full variable domain is EADIYQTPRYLVIGTGKKITLECSQTMGHDKMYWYQQDPGMELHLIHYSYGVNSTEKGDLSSESTVSRIRTEHFPLTLESARPSHTSQYLCASSESGTGYSPLHFGNGTRLTVT.

This rearrangement joins TRBV7-9 to TRBJ2-5; 12 bases agree with TRBD2. Germline CDR1 and CDR2: SEHNR and FQNEAQ (reference sequence). The CDR3 spans 15 residues. V shed 5 bases, J shed 10 bases, and the junction held 11 bases outside the gene matches. CDR3: CASSALAGGPLIQYF. The CDR3 nucleotides are TGTGCCAGCAGCGCCCTAGCGGGAGGGCCCCTGATCCAGTACTTC.